A single sample gave rise to the 30 T cell receptor beta chains below, sequenced in a study of blood T cell repertoires in COVID-19. Libraries were prepared by immunoSEQ multiplex PCR; TCRdb keeps only in-frame clonotypes and omits some of them. This repertoire shows about 160,000 clones, 82% found once; its top ten account for about 10%. Sample: peripheral blood. The source is a woman aged 80 or older with active or convalescent COVID-19.

The rearrangement uses TRBV9 and TRBJ1-2, with 10 bases matching TRBD1. V was pared by 5 bases and J by 8 bases, with 12 bases of the junction left unmatched. The CDR3 is 15 amino acids. CDR1 is SGDLS, CDR2 YYNGEE, per germline. CDR3 DNA sequence: TGTGCCAGCAGAAGAGGACAGGGGGTGTTAGGCGGCTACACCTTC. This sequence encodes CASRRGQGVLGGYTF.

This clone was counted a single time. The V and J genes are TRBV7-9 and TRBJ2-7; D not resolved. Germline V gene data show CDR1 as SEHNR and CDR2 as FQNEAQ (reference sequence). The CDR3 has 14 residues. Trimming removed 3 bases from V and 5 bases from J, with 14 bases in between. CDR3 loop: CASSLGPVGDEQYF. Written as DNA, the CDR3 is TGTGCCAGCAGCTTGGGCCCCGTAGGCGACGAGCAGTACTTC.

The V gene is TRBV7-6, the J gene TRBJ2-2; TRBD1 matches at 9 bases. CDR1 is SGHVS and CDR2 is FNYEAQ in the germline V gene. The CDR3 runs to 13 residues. V was clipped by 8 bases and J by 3 bases; unmatched bases: 1. The CDR3 nucleotides are TGTGCCAGCGGGACAGGGCACACCGGGGAGCTGTTTTTT. Protein: CASGTGHTGELFF.

The rearrangement uses TRBV3-1 (or the pseudogene TRBV3-2) and TRBJ2-2, with 7 nucleotides matching TRBD1. Trimming cost V 2 bases and J 3 bases; bases outside gene matches: 9. CDR1 and CDR2 (germline): LGHDT, YNNKEL (reference sequence). This CDR3 contains 17 residues. CDR3 nucleotide sequence: TGTGCCAGCAGCCAATGGCATGGCACAGGGGACACCGGGGAGCTGTTTTTT. Amino acids: CASSQWHGTGDTGELFF.

This clone was picked up a small number of times. The chain uses TRBV18 and TRBJ1-6, with 7 bases identical to TRBD1. This CDR3 contains 15 residues. Germline assignment: CDR1 KGHSH and CDR2 LQKENI. V gave up 3 bases and J gave up 7 bases; unmatched junction bases: 6. CDR3: CASSPQTGRNSPLHF. The DNA for the CDR3 is TGTGCCAGCTCACCCCAGACAGGGAGGAATTCACCCCTCCACTTT.

The rearrangement links TRBV5-1 to TRBJ1-5; TRBD1 agrees at 10 bases. CDR1 SGHRS and CDR2 YFSETQ come from the germline V gene. With 1 base clipped from V and 5 bases from J, the junction kept 3 bases outside the gene matches. This CDR3 is 15 amino acids long. The CDR3 sequence: CASSLLGTGDQPQHF. The CDR3 DNA sequence: TGCGCCAGCAGCTTGCTGGGGACAGGGGATCAGCCCCAGCATTTT.

The sample holds one count of this clone. The gene calls are TRBV2 and TRBJ2-5; 8 bases fit TRBD2. The germline CDR1 and CDR2 sequences are SNHLY and FYNNEI. With V trimmed by 5 bases and J by 6 bases, 5 bases remained unmatched. This CDR3 has 13 amino acids. DNA for the CDR3: TGTGCCAGCAGTCTGACTAGCGCCCAGACCCAGTACTTC. As protein: CASSLTSAQTQYF.

The genes are TRBV7-9 and TRBJ2-5, with 10 bases matching TRBD2. CDR3 size: 14 residues. In germline, CDR1 is SEHNR, CDR2 FQNEAQ (reference sequence). V gave up 4 bases and J gave up 5 bases; unmatched junction bases: 4. CDR3 bases: TGTGCCAGCAGCTCCGGGACTAGCGCGGAGACCCAGTACTTC. Its protein product is CASSSGTSAETQYF.

This sequence joins TRBV29-1 and TRBJ2-1, with 10 bases matching TRBD2. The CDR3 spans 14 residues. Germline V gene sequence: CDR1 SQVTM, CDR2 ANQGSEA. The junction had 3 bases not matched to a gene; V was cut back by 3 bases and J by 4 bases. This chain's CDR3 is CSVEGTSVYNEQFF. The CDR3 DNA reads TGCAGCGTTGAGGGGACTAGCGTTTACAATGAGCAGTTCTTC.

In DNA form, the CDR3 reads TGTGCCAGCAGTTCCGACAGGGTCGGCAATCAGCCCCAGCATTTT. This encodes CASSSDRVGNQPQHF. The rearrangement uses TRBV6-5 and TRBJ1-5, with 7 bases that match TRBD1. The CDR3 covers 15 residues. CDR1 and CDR2 from the germline V gene are MNHEY and SVGAGI. The V segment lost 4 bases and the J segment 2 bases; nucleotides outside the gene matches: 5.

This rearrangement joins TRBV27 to TRBJ2-3; 10 bases agree with TRBD2. Germline loops: CDR1 MNHEY, CDR2 SMNVEV (reference sequence). With 0 bases clipped from V and 6 bases from J, the junction kept 9 bases outside the gene matches. The CDR3 sequence is 17 residues long. CDR3: CASSLSQRGGFRDTQYF. The CDR3 nucleotides read TGTGCCAGCAGTTTATCGCAGCGGGGGGGGTTTAGGGATACGCAGTATTTT.

The chain uses TRBV9 and TRBJ2-5; D may be TRBD1 (6 bases). Germline CDR1 and CDR2: SGDLS and YYNGEE. V lost 0 bases, J lost 1 base, and 16 bases lay in between. This CDR3 spans 17 amino acids. The CDR3 sequence is CASSVGMRGTGQETQYF. The CDR3 nucleotides are TGTGCCAGCAGCGTAGGTATGAGGGGGACGGGCCAAGAGACCCAGTACTTC.

V and J are TRBV9 and TRBJ1-5; D remains unclear. Trimming left V 4 bases short and J 6 bases short, with 17 bases between. The CDR3 extends over 15 amino acids. CDR1 and CDR2 (germline): SGDLS, YYNGEE. CDR3 loop: CASSPSGDLRQPQHF. The CDR3 DNA reads as TGTGCCAGCAGCCCATCCGGGGATTTACGTCAGCCCCAGCATTTT.

This clone has only one observation. The sample carries other DNA sequences with the same CDR3. V is TRBV2 and J is TRBJ2-5, with D uncertain. Looked up from germline, CDR1 is SNHLY and CDR2 is FYNNEI. The CDR3 consists of 14 residues. V was pared by 8 bases and J by 0 bases, with 13 bases between. CDR3 in DNA: TGTGCCAGCTCCGAAAATAGAGACCAAGAGACCCAGTACTTC. Translation: CASSENRDQETQYF.

The V call is TRBV11-2, the J call TRBJ2-3; D not certain. Trimming took 1 base from V and 4 from J, leaving 9 bases between them. This CDR3 has 14 amino acids. CDR1 is SGHAT and CDR2 is FQNNGV in the germline V gene. The CDR3 DNA is TGTGCCAGCAGCTTAGGCCAGATTTCAGATACGCAGTATTTT. This translates into CASSLGQISDTQYF.

This clone was observed once. The genes are TRBV5-5 and TRBJ2-7; 8 positions agree with TRBD1. Germline trimming cut 6 bases from V and 3 bases from J; bases unmatched to any gene: 8. Germline CDR1 reads SGHKS; CDR2 reads YYEKEE (reference sequence). The CDR3 is made up of 14 amino acids. This CDR3 reads CASIPKTGDYEQYF. DNA for the CDR3: TGTGCCAGCATACCGAAGACAGGGGACTACGAGCAGTACTTC. Based on the CDR3 plus reference TRBV5-5 and TRBJ2-7, the full variable domain is DAGVTQSPTHLIKTRGQQVTLRCSPISGHKSVSWYQQVLGQGPQFIFQYYEKEERGRGNFPDRFSARQFPNYSSELNVNALLLGDSALYLCASIPKTGDYEQYFGPGTRLTVT.

The V call is TRBV4-1, the J call TRBJ2-7; TRBD1 agrees at 10 bases. Germline V gene sequence: CDR1 MGHRA, CDR2 YSYEKL. After removal of 1 base from V and 2 bases from J, the junction contained 11 bases not matched to a gene. CDR3 length equals 18 residues. This CDR3 is CASSQGAEGTGAAYEQYF. DNA for the CDR3: TGCGCCAGCAGCCAAGGGGCCGAAGGGACAGGGGCCGCCTACGAGCAGTACTTC.

The chain has TRBV6-4 and TRBJ1-2, with D maybe TRBD1 (6 bases). V lost 4 bases, J lost 8 bases, and 17 bases lay in between. This CDR3 spans 14 amino acids. Germline values: CDR1 MRHNA, CDR2 SNTAGT. CDR3 coding DNA: TGTGCCAGCAGTGCCGACAGGAAGTCGGGAGGCTACACCTTC. Residues: CASSADRKSGGYTF.

This clone appeared a few times. The chain is built from TRBV9 and TRBJ2-7; 7 nucleotides line up with TRBD2. This CDR3 has 14 residues. The V gene's germline CDR1 is SGDLS and CDR2 YYNGEE. With V trimmed by 1 base and J by 6 bases, 7 bases remained unmatched. The CDR3 loop reads CASSVSGGPFEQYF. The CDR3 DNA reads as TGTGCCAGCAGCGTATCGGGAGGCCCCTTCGAGCAGTACTTC.

The rearrangement uses TRBV2 and TRBJ1-5; tentative D call: TRBD1 (6 bases). Trimming removed 4 bases from V and 7 bases from J, with 14 bases in between. The CDR3 runs to 14 residues. Germline loops: CDR1 SNHLY, CDR2 FYNNEI. The DNA for the CDR3 is TGTGCCAGCAGTGTGGGAGTAGGGGGACAGCCCCAGCATTTT. This encodes CASSVGVGGQPQHF.

The chain carries TRBV3-1 (or the pseudogene TRBV3-2) and TRBJ1-2; 8 nucleotides align to TRBD1. The CDR3 extends over 16 amino acids. V lost 0 bases, J lost 4 bases, and 7 bases stayed unmatched. Germline lookup yields CDR1 LGHDT and CDR2 YNNKEL (reference sequence). The CDR3 nucleotides are TGTGCCAGCAGCCAAGATCCAGGGGGCCCCCTCTATGGCTACACCTTC. Translated, it gives CASSQDPGGPLYGYTF.

J is TRBJ2-5 and V is TRBV18, with 7 bases aligning to TRBD1. CDR3 length: 14 residues. Per germline, CDR1 KGHSH and CDR2 LQKENI. Trimming cost V 6 bases and J 2 bases; bases outside gene matches: 6. In DNA form, the CDR3 reads TGTGCCAGCTCTACGGGACAGATTCAAGAGACCCAGTACTTC. Translation gives CASSTGQIQETQYF.

Turning to this clone: The sample has other DNA sequences that encode this CDR3 too. The chain employs TRBV18 and TRBJ1-1; 8 bases agree with TRBD1. This CDR3 is built from 15 residues. CDR1 and CDR2 (germline): KGHSH, LQKENI. J was trimmed by 1 base and V by 0 bases; bases with no gene match: 1. The chain's CDR3 is CASSPPTGANTEAFF. CDR3 DNA sequence: TGTGCCAGCTCACCACCGACAGGGGCGAACACTGAAGCTTTCTTT. The full variable domain, completed using reference TRBV18 and TRBJ1-1, is NAGVMQNPRHLVRRRGQEARLRCSPMKGHSHVYWYRQLPEEGLKFMVYLQKENIIDESGMPKERFSAEFPKEGPSILRIQQVVRGDSAAYFCASSPPTGANTEAFFGQGTRLTVV.

This clone was found a few times. The V and J genes are TRBV28 and TRBJ1-1; 8 bases are a match to TRBD1. This CDR3 has 15 residues. Germline CDR1 MDHEN, CDR2 SYDVKM. The junction had 7 bases not matched to a gene; V was cut back by 6 bases and J by 1 base. CDR3 nucleotides: TGTGCCAGCAGCACCCCGGGACAGGAGAACACTGAAGCTTTCTTT. This encodes CASSTPGQENTEAFF.

The DNA of the CDR3 is TGTGCCAGCAGCCGTGGGGGACAGGGGGGGAACACTGAAGCTTTCTTT. Its protein product is CASSRGGQGGNTEAFF. The rearrangement joins TRBV28 to TRBJ1-1; 11 bases are a match to TRBD1. This CDR3 spans 16 amino acids. V shed 6 bases and J 1 base; nucleotides not matched to a gene: 7. Germline V gives CDR1 MDHEN, CDR2 SYDVKM.

V is TRBV7-8 and J is TRBJ1-2, with 9 bases that match TRBD1. The CDR3 covers 15 residues. The germline V gene encodes CDR1 SGHVS and CDR2 FQNEAQ. The trim removed 5 bases at V and 4 bases at J, leaving 8 bases unmatched. The CDR3 reads CASSAAGQGTYGYTF. CDR3 nucleotides: TGTGCCAGCAGCGCTGCGGGACAGGGCACCTATGGCTACACCTTC.

This chain joins TRBV5-8 and TRBJ1-5, with D hard to call. From germline, CDR1 is SGHTS and CDR2 YDEGEE. The CDR3 has 15 amino acids. Trimming removed 4 bases at V and 1 base at J, with 12 bases between. The CDR3 sequence: CASSPGLLSNQPQHF. CDR3 sequence (DNA): TGTGCCAGCAGCCCCGGACTTCTAAGCAATCAGCCCCAGCATTTT.

This chain uses TRBV5-4 with TRBJ1-5; D is perhaps TRBD1 (5 bases). Germline CDR1 reads SGHNT; CDR2 reads YYREEE (reference sequence). With 5 bases removed from V and 5 bases from J, the gap between germline ends came to 11 bases. This CDR3 contains 13 residues. The CDR3 sequence is CASSYDSHQPQHF. CDR3 bases: TGTGCCAGCAGTTACGACAGCCATCAGCCCCAGCATTTT.

The chain couples TRBV19 to TRBJ1-1; D is undetermined. The CDR3 length is 14 residues. V was cut by 5 bases and J by 3 bases, with 13 bases left in between. The germline CDR1 and CDR2 sequences are LNHDA and SQIVND (reference sequence). CDR3 protein: CASSDLAGDTEAFF. DNA of the CDR3: TGTGCCAGTAGTGACCTTGCCGGAGACACTGAAGCTTTCTTT. The entire variable domain, with the rest obtained from reference TRBV19 and TRBJ1-1, is as follows: DGGITQSPKYLFRKEGQNVTLSCEQNLNHDAMYWYRQDPGQGLRLIYYSQIVNDFQKGDIAEGYSVSREKKESFPLTVTSAQKNPTAFYLCASSDLAGDTEAFFGQGTRLTVV.

The chain employs TRBV27 and TRBJ2-7; no firm D call. The CDR3 runs 12 residues. Germline CDR1 and CDR2: MNHEY and SMNVEV (reference sequence). V dropped 1 base and J dropped 4 bases, with 5 bases sitting between them. CDR3 sequence reads: CASSLFGYEQYF. In DNA, the CDR3 is TGTGCCAGCAGTTTATTCGGGTACGAGCAGTACTTC.